These T cell receptor beta chains were read from a single sample in a study of T-cell memory formation after mild COVID-19. TCRdb reprocessed the 5' RACE reads with MiXCR, giving one entry per CDR3 protein. The table lists 300,000 to 350,000 distinct CDR3 sequences, roughly an eighth of them singletons. Sample: PBMCs or a T cell subset sorted from them (not recorded which). These receptors were obtained from a man younger than 35 who had mild COVID-19 (a few samples of this study predate the infection). Cell type and time point are not known. The CDR3 runs from the conserved cysteine through the conserved F or W. The order of the fields is J gene, CDR3 length, D gene, V gene, clone size, CDR3 DNA, CDR3 protein. The D gene is left open where the match is weak. Some rows have no size entry. The others give once, few or many, or a class for an expanded clone.

>TRBJ1-5|13|.|TRBV9|.
TGTGCCAGCAGCGTCGGGGGGGAGCAGCCCCAGCATTTT
CASSVGGEQPQHF
>TRBJ1-1|14|TRBD1|TRBV6-5|.
TGTGCCAGCAGACTAAGGACAGGTGAAACTGAAGCTTTCTTT
CASRLRTGETEAFF
>TRBJ1-2|12|.|TRBV7-9|few
TGTGCCAGCAGCCAGGCGGCAGGGGGCTACACCTTC
CASSQAAGGYTF
>TRBJ2-2|15|TRBD2|TRBV7-3|.
TGTGCCAGCAGCCCGAGCGGGGGGCCCACCGCGGAGCTGTTTTTT
CASSPSGGPTAELFF
>TRBJ1-1|12|TRBD1|TRBV7-3|.
TGTGCCAGCAGCCCCGGGACAGGGCTTATTTTCTTT
CASSPGTGLIFF
>TRBJ1-3|14|TRBD1|TRBV20-1|many
TGCAGTGCTCAACAGGGGGCAGGAGGAAACACCATATATTTT
CSAQQGAGGNTIYF
>TRBJ1-6|10|.|TRBV20-1|few
TGCAGTGCACTAGGTTCACCCCTCCACTTT
CSALGSPLHF
>TRBJ2-2|15|.|TRBV7-2|.
TGTGCCAGCAGCTGGGCTATTAGGGGCACCGGGGAGCTGTTTTTT
CASSWAIRGTGELFF
>TRBJ1-1|10|.|TRBV25-1|.
TGTGCCAGCATCGGGGGGGAGGCTTTCTTT
CASIGGEAFF
>TRBJ1-1|14|TRBD1|TRBV6-2/TRBV6-3|.
TGTGCCAGCAGGCCGACAGGGGGCCTAACTGAAGCTTTCTTT
CASRPTGGLTEAFF
>TRBJ1-1|13|.|TRBV6-1|few
TGTGCCAGCAGTGAGACCGGCGGGATTGAAGCTTTCTTT
CASSETGGIEAFF
>TRBJ2-7|15|.|TRBV7-2|few
TGTGCCAGCAGCTTAGCCCCGCACAGCTCCTACGAGCAGTACTTC
CASSLAPHSSYEQYF
>TRBJ2-2|14|.|TRBV12-5|.
TGTGCTAGTGGTTTCGTCCTAGGGTCCGGGGAGCTGTTTTTT
CASGFVLGSGELFF
>TRBJ2-1|17|TRBD2|TRBV4-2|many
TGTGCCAGCAGCCCACTCGATAGCGGGGGGCGACACAATGAGCAGTTCTTC
CASSPLDSGGRHNEQFF
>TRBJ2-4|16|TRBD2|TRBV18|.
TGTGCCAGCTCACCTGGAGGGACTAGCGGGTTTGACATTCAGTACTTC
CASSPGGTSGFDIQYF
>TRBJ2-7|13|TRBD2|TRBV7-9|.
TGTGCCAGCAGCCGTAGCGGGGGCGACGAGCAGTACTTC
CASSRSGGDEQYF
>TRBJ2-7|16|TRBD1|TRBV7-2|.
TGTGCCAGCAGCTTGGGTACAGGGGTGAGGGGCTACGAGCAGTACTTC
CASSLGTGVRGYEQYF
>TRBJ1-2|12|.|TRBV6-1|.
TGTGCCAGCAGAGCCGAGTCACCTGGCTACACCTTC
CASRAESPGYTF
>TRBJ2-7|15|.|TRBV7-2|.
TGTGCCAGCACACTCATCGTTAGAGGGGGTTACGAGCAGTACTTC
CASTLIVRGGYEQYF
>TRBJ1-1|14|.|TRBV29-1|.
TGCAGCGGGGGACGAAACAGGGTGAACACTGAAGCTTTCTTT
CSGGRNRVNTEAFF
>TRBJ2-4|13|.|TRBV12-3/TRBV12-4|once
TGTGCCAGCAGTTTCGGTCCAGAAAACATTCAGTACTTC
CASSFGPENIQYF
>TRBJ2-4|16|TRBD1|TRBV11-2|.
TGTGCCAGCAGCTTAGATTTTCCAGGGGGCACAGACATTCAGTACTTC
CASSLDFPGGTDIQYF
>TRBJ2-3|15|TRBD2|TRBV5-1|.
TGCGCCAGCAGCTTGTTTAGCGGGGGCACAGATACGCAGTATTTT
CASSLFSGGTDTQYF
>TRBJ2-5|13|.|TRBV5-1|many
TGCGCCAGCAGCCCGGACGAGGGGGAGACCCAGTACTTC
CASSPDEGETQYF
>TRBJ2-3|18|TRBD2|TRBV28|few
TGTGCCAGCAGGCTTCCCCCAGCGGGGGGGCGCCGAACAGATACGCAGTATTTT
CASRLPPAGGRRTDTQYF
>TRBJ2-3|15|.|TRBV7-9|.
TGTGCCAGCAGCCGGCGGGGTCCTAGCACAGATACGCAGTATTTT
CASSRRGPSTDTQYF
>TRBJ1-4|11|.|TRBV4-1|.
TGCGCCAGCAGCCAAGATTGGGTGCTGTTTTTT
CASSQDWVLFF
>TRBJ2-1|13|.|TRBV6-5|many
TGTGCCAGCACGGCGGGGCGGGCTAATGAGCAGTTCTTC
CASTAGRANEQFF
>TRBJ1-5|16|.|TRBV9|.
TGTGCCAGCAGCGTAGGGGGGGCGCAGGGCAATCAGCCCCAGCATTTT
CASSVGGAQGNQPQHF
>TRBJ1-6|14|.|TRBV6-5|few
TGTGCCAGCAGTTACAGCGTTGACGATTCACCCCTCCACTTT
CASSYSVDDSPLHF
>TRBJ1-6|18|.|TRBV4-1|.
TGCGCCAGCAGCCAAGCCGCTCCGGGCGGGGTTTATAATTCACCCCTCCACTTT
CASSQAAPGGVYNSPLHF
>TRBJ1-2|13|TRBD1|TRBV20-1|.
TGCAGTGCTGCACAGGGGGCGTTCTATGGCTACACCTTC
CSAAQGAFYGYTF
>TRBJ1-5|20|.|TRBV20-1|few
TGCAGTGCTAGAGATCGCTTGGGGACCCTTGGGGAACCATGGGAGGAGCCCCAGCATTTT
CSARDRLGTLGEPWEEPQHF
>TRBJ1-4|13|.|TRBV20-1|few
TGCAGTGCCAGGTTTCCAACTAATGAAAAACTGTTTTTT
CSARFPTNEKLFF
>TRBJ1-2|16|TRBD1|TRBV4-3|many
TGCGCCAGCAGCCTAGGGGGACAGGGCCTTCCTGATGGCTACACCTTC
CASSLGGQGLPDGYTF
>TRBJ1-1|14|TRBD1|TRBV25-1|.
TGTGCCAGCAGCGAGACAGGGGCCCTCGGTCGGTCTTTCTTT
CASSETGALGRSFF
>TRBJ2-5|16|TRBD2|TRBV15|.
TGTGCCACCAGCAGGAGGGGAGGGGAGTACCAAGAGACCCAGTACTTC
CATSRRGGEYQETQYF
>TRBJ2-2|15|.|TRBV20-1|few
TGCAGTGCTAAAGAGGGGGGCGCGGTCACCGGGGAGCTGTTTTTT
CSAKEGGAVTGELFF
>TRBJ2-5|13|.|TRBV6-2/TRBV6-3|.
TGTGCCAGCAGTTACCTCAGGCAAGAGACCCAGTACTTC
CASSYLRQETQYF
>TRBJ2-7|14|TRBD1|TRBV7-2|few
TGTGCCAGCAGCTCCAACAGGGGATTCGGCGAGCAGTACTTC
CASSSNRGFGEQYF
>TRBJ2-5|15|TRBD2|TRBV28|many
TGTGCCAGCAGACCACTAGCGGGGAACGGTGAGACCCAGTACTTC
CASRPLAGNGETQYF
>TRBJ1-2|15|.|TRBV12-3/TRBV12-4|few
TGTGCCAGCAGTCGGGGACACCCCGCTAACTATGGCTACACCTTC
CASSRGHPANYGYTF
>TRBJ1-5|12|.|TRBV29-1|.
TGCAGCGTTGTGGTCGGAAATCAGCCCCAGCATTTT
CSVVVGNQPQHF
>TRBJ2-2|14|.|TRBV29-1|.
TGCAGCGTTCTCAGGGGAGTTAACACCGGGGAGCTGTTTTTT
CSVLRGVNTGELFF
>TRBJ2-2|13|.|TRBV20-1|.
TGCAGTGCTAGAGATGAGGTTATCCGGGAGCTGTTTTTT
CSARDEVIRELFF
>TRBJ2-7|12|.|TRBV11-2|.
TGTGCCAGCAGCTTAGATGTATACGAGCAGTACTTC
CASSLDVYEQYF
>TRBJ1-5|16|.|TRBV5-1|.
TGCGCCAGCAGCCGGAGAGCAGGGGAACACAATCAGCCCCAGCATTTT
CASSRRAGEHNQPQHF